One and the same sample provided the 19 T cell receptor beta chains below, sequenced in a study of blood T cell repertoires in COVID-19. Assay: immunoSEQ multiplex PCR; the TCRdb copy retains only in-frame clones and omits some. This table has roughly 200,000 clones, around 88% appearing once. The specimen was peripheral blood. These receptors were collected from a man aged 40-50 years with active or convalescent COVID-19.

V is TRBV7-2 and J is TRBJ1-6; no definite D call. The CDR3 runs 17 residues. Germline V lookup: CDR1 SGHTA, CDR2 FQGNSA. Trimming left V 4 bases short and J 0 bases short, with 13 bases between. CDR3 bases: TGTGCCAGCAGCTCGGGCCGGGGAAGCTCCTATAATTCACCCCTCCACTTT. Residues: CASSSGRGSSYNSPLHF.

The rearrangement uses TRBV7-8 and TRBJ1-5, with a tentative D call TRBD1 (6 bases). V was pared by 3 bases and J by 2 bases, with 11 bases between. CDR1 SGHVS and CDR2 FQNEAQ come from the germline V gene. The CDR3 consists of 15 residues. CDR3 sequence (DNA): TGTGCCAGCAGCTTGGGGGAGGGGGGCAATCAGCCCCAGCATTTT. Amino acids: CASSLGEGGNQPQHF.

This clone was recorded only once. The CDR3 DNA is TGCAGCGTTGAAGATGGGGCAGTACAAACCTATGGCTACACCTTC. It codes for CSVEDGAVQTYGYTF. This chain uses TRBV29-1 with TRBJ1-2; maybe TRBD1 (5 bases). The CDR3 length is 15 residues. Germline values: CDR1 SQVTM, CDR2 ANQGSEA. The V gene lost 0 bases and the J gene lost 4 bases, with 15 bases spanning the gap. Full variable domain (missing parts from reference TRBV29-1 and TRBJ1-2): SAVISQKPSRDICQRGTSLTIQCQVDSQVTMMFWYRQQPGQSLTLIATANQGSEATYESGFVIDKFPISRPNLTFSTLTVSNMSPEDSSIYLCSVEDGAVQTYGYTFGSGTRLTVV.

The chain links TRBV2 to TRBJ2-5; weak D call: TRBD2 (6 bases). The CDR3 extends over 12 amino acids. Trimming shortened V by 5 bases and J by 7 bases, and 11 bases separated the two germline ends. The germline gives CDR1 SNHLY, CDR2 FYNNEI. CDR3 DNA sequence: TGTGCCAGCAGTACTAGCTTAGGGACCCAGTACTTC. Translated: CASSTSLGTQYF.

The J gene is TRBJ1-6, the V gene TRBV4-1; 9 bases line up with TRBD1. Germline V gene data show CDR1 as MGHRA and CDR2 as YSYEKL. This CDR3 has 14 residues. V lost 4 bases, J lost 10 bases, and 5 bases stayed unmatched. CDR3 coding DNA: TGCGCCAGCAGCCCGGGACAGGGAGAATCACCCCTCCACTTT. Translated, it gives CASSPGQGESPLHF.

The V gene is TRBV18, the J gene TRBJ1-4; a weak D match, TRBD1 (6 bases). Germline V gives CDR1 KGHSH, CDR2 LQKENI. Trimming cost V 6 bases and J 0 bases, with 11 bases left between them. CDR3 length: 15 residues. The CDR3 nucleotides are TGTGCCAGCTCCCCTAGACAGGCAACTAATGAAAAACTGTTTTTT. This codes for CASSPRQATNEKLFF.

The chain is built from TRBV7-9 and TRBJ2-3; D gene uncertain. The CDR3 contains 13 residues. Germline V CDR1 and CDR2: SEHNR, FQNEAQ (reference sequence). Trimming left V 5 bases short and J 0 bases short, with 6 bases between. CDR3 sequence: CASSPSSTDTQYF. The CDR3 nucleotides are TGTGCCAGCAGCCCGTCTAGCACAGATACGCAGTATTTT.

In DNA form, the CDR3 reads TGTGCCAGCAGCCCTAGCGGGGGGGCCTACAATGAGCAGTTCTTC. It encodes CASSPSGGAYNEQFF. The chain joins TRBV11-3 to TRBJ2-1; 12 bases are shared with TRBD2. CDR3 length equals 15 residues. V lost 5 bases and J lost 2; bases outside the gene matches: 1. From germline, CDR1 is SGHNT and CDR2 YENEEA.

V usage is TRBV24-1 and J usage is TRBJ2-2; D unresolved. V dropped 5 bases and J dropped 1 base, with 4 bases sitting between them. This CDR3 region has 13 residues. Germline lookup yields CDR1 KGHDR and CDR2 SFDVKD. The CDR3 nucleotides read TGTGCCACCAGTGTACAGAACACCGGGGAGCTGTTTTTT. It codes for CATSVQNTGELFF.

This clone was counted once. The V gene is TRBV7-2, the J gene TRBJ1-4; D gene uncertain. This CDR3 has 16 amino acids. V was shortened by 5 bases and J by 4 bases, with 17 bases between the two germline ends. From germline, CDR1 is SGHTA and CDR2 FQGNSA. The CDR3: CASSRARGVVNEKLFF. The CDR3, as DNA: TGTGCCAGCAGCCGCGCCCGGGGAGTAGTTAATGAAAAACTGTTTTTT.

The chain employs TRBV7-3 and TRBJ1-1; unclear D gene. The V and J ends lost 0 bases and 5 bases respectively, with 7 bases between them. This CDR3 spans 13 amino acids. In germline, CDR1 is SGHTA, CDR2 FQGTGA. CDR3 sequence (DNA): TGTGCCAGCAGCTTAACTCGAGCAACTGAAGCTTTCTTT. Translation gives CASSLTRATEAFF.

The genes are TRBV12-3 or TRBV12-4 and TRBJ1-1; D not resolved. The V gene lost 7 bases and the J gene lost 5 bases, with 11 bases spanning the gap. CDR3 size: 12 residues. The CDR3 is CASTLSGTEAFF. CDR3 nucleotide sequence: TGTGCCAGCACCCTTTCGGGGACTGAAGCTTTCTTT.

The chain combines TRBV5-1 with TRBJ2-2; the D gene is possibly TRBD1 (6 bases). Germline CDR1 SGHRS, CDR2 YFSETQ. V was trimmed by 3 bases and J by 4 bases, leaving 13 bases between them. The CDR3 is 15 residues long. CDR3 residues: CASSWRTDPTGELFF. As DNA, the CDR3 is TGCGCCAGCAGCTGGAGGACAGACCCCACCGGGGAGCTGTTTTTT.

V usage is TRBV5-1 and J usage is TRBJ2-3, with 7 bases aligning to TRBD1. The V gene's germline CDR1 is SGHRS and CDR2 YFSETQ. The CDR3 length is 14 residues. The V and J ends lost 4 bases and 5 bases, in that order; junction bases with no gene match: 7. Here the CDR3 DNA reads TGCGCCAGCAGCGGGGGACAGCCCGGAGATACGCAGTATTTT. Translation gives CASSGGQPGDTQYF.

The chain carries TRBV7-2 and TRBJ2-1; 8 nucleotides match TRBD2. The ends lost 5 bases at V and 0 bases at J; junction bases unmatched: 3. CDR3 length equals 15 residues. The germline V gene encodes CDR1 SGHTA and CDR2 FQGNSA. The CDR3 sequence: CASSPGGGSYNEQFF. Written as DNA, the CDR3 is TGTGCCAGCAGCCCGGGGGGGGGCTCCTACAATGAGCAGTTCTTC.

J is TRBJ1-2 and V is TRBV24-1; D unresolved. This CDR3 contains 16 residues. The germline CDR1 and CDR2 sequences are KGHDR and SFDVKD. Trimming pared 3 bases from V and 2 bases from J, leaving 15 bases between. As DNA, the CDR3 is TGTGCCACCAGTGATCCGAAGGGAGGGCCCAACTATGGCTACACCTTC. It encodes CATSDPKGGPNYGYTF.

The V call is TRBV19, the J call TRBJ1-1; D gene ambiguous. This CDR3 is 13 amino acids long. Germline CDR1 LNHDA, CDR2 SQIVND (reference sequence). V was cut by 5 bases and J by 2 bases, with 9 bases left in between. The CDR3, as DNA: TGTGCCAGTAGTCTAGTCGGTAACACTGAAGCTTTCTTT. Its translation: CASSLVGNTEAFF.

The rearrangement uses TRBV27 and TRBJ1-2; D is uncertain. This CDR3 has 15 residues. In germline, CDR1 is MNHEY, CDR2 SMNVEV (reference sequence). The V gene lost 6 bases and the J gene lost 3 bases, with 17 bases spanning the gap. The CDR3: CASSALSAGDYGYTF. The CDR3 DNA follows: TGTGCCAGCAGCGCGCTGTCGGCTGGAGACTATGGCTACACCTTC.

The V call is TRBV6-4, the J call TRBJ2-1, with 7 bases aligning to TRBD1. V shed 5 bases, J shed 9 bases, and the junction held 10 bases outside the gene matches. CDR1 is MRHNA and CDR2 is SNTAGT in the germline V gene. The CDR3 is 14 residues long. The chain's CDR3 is CASSNDRVTGEQFF. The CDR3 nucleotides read TGTGCCAGCAGTAACGACAGGGTGACGGGTGAGCAGTTCTTC.